This T cell receptor (beta chain) is from a study of CD8+ T cells in alopecia areata. In the study overall: Treated patients were given oral tofacitinib, which was dosed at 5 to 10 mg twice daily. Overall study findings and caveats: Among the top 100, expanded CD8+ clones, as well as scalp clonality, were significantly decreased by tofacitinib. Throughout tofacitinib, many expanded lesional clones continued to persist in scalp and blood.

Treatment in this sample: oral pan-JAK inhibitor, 5-10 mg twice daily. This clone was seen more than once but under ten times. The antigen remains unidentified. TCR sequencing used cDNA made by reverse transcription of extracted RNA. TCRdb's copy holds only in-frame clones and misses some; the assay was immunoSEQ multiplex PCR. The sample lists about 210,000 clones; approximately 40% were seen once. CDR1 and CDR2 from the germline V gene are SGHTA and FQGNSA. The CDR3 totals 15 residues. The V gene lost 2 bases and the J gene lost 0 bases, with 7 bases spanning the gap. The specimen comprised CD4+ T cells sorted from blood, sampled around week 37, from a patient treated with tofacitinib. This TCR was recovered from a human donor with alopecia areata. The rearrangement uses TRBV7-2 and TRBJ1-4; D is ambiguous. The CDR3 DNA follows: TGTGCCAGCAGCTTAAATCGAGCAACTAATGAAAAACTGTTTTTT. Protein product: CASSLNRATNEKLFF. Filled out from reference TRBV7-2 and TRBJ1-4, the complete variable domain reads GAGVSQSPSNKVTEKGKDVELRCDPISGHTALYWYRQSLGQGLEFLIYFQGNSAPDKSGLPSDRFSAERTGGSVSTLTIQRTQQEDSAVYLCASSLNRATNEKLFFGSGTQLSVL.